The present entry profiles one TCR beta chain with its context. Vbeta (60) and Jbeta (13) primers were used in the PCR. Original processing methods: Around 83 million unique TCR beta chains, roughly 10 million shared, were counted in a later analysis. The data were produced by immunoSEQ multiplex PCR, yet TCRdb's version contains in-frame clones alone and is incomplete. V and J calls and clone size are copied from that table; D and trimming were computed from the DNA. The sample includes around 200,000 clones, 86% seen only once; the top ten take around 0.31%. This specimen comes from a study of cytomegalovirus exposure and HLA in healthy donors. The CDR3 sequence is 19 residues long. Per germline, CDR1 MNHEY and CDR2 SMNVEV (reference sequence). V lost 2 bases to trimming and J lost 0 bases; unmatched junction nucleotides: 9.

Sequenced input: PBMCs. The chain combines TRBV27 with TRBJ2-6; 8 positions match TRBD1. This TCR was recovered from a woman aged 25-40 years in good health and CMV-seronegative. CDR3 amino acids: CASSLTTGDHYSGANVLTF. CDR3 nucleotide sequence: TGTGCCAGCAGTTTAACGACAGGGGACCATTACTCTGGGGCCAACGTCCTGACTTTC.